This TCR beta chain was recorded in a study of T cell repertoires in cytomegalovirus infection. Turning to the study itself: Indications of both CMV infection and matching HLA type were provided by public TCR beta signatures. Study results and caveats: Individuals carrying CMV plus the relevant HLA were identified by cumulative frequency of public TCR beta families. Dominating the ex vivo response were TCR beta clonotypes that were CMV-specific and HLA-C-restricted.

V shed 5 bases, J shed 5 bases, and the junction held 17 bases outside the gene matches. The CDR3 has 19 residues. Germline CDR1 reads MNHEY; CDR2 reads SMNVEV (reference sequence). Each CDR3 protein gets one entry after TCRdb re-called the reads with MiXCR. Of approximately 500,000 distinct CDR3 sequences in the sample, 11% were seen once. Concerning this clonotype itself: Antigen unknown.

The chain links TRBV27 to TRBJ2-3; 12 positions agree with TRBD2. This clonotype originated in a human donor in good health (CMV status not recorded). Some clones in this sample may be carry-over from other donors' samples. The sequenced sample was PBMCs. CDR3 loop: CASSPHPLAGGPLRDTQYF. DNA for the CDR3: TGTGCCAGCAGTCCCCACCCCCTAGCGGGAGGGCCTCTTAGAGATACGCAGTATTTT.